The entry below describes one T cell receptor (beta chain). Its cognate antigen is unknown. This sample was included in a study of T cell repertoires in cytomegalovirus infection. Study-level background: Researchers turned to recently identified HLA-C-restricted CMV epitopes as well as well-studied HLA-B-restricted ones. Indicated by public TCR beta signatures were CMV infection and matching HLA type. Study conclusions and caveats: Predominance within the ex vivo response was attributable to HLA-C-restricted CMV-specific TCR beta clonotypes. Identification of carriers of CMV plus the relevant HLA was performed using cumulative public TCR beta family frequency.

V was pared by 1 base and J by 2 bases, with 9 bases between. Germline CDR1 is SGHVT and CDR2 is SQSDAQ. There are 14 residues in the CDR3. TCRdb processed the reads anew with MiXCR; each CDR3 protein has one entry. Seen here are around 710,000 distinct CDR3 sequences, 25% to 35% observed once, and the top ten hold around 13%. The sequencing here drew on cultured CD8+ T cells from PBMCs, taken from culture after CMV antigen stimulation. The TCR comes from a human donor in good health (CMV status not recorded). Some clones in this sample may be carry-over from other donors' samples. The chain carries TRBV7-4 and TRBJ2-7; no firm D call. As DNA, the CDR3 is TGTGCCAGCAGCTTAGGAACCCTCCCCTACGAGCAGTACTTC. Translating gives CASSLGTLPYEQYF.